These T cell receptor beta chains were read from a single sample in a study of cytomegalovirus exposure and HLA in healthy donors. Sequencing was performed with immunoSEQ multiplex PCR; in TCRdb, only in-frame clones are kept and a portion is missing. Seen here are 190,000 or so clones, about 80% observed once, and the top ten hold roughly a tenth. Input material: PBMCs. The receptors were sampled from a woman in her forties or fifties in good health and CMV-seropositive. CDR3s leave out the opening cysteine and the closing phenylalanine or tryptophan.

V gene	J gene	CDR3 protein
TRBV7-3	TRBJ1-2	ASSPLPGGGIYGYT
TRBV5-6	TRBJ2-3	ASSLEVAGGTDTQY
TRBV29-1	TRBJ2-1	STFRGGNEQF
TRBV9	TRBJ2-7	ASSVGEGGGAPMISYEQY
TRBV7-2	TRBJ1-4	ASSKDRGRTEKLF
TRBV7-9	TRBJ1-5	SSSFGHNQPQH
TRBV7-3	TRBJ2-7	ASSFGNSYEQY
TRBV7-9	TRBJ1-2	ASSLGHSYGYT
TRBV27	TRBJ1-1	ASSPWVWGQQNTEAF
TRBV6-5	TRBJ2-4	ASSSKGQGKNIQY
TRBV6-1	TRBJ1-1	ASSVTGGTEAF
TRBV6-4	TRBJ1-2	ASSDGSGYT
TRBV7-9	TRBJ2-7	ASSLLAGREQY
TRBV7-3	TRBJ2-5	ASSLSSGQGGETQY
TRBV9	TRBJ2-5	ASSATSSGEGETQY
TRBV5-1	TRBJ1-4	ASSFGGTSEKLF
TRBV2	TRBJ2-3	ASSGTKRGRSTDTQY
TRBV19	TRBJ1-2	ASGPAGLNYGYT
TRBV30	TRBJ2-7	AWTQGKDYEQY
TRBV30	TRBJ1-2	AWSRGQGYYGYT
TRBV6-1	TRBJ1-6	ASRFRGLNSPLH
TRBV2	TRBJ1-5	ARSTGVGNQPQH
TRBV5-1	TRBJ1-2	ASSPRGNSYGYT
TRBV21-1	TRBJ1-3	ASLGQGRNTIY
TRBV6-1	TRBJ2-7	ASNREKGYEQY
TRBV2	TRBJ2-7	ASSGSRDRETYEQY
TRBV7-2	TRBJ1-1	ASSLGQGWYTEAF
TRBV13	TRBJ2-3	ASSQGLTGDTQY
TRBV7-3	TRBJ2-2	ASSVRGAANTGELF
TRBV28	TRBJ2-7	ASSTGWYEQY
TRBV5-1	TRBJ1-2	ASSWTVTNYGYT
TRBV2	TRBJ1-1	ASSDRGNTEAF
TRBV27	TRBJ1-6	ASSLSYGQGSSSYNSPLH
TRBV7-2	TRBJ2-5	ASSSLYQETQY
TRBV11-3	TRBJ1-3	ASSQSRGPGDTIY
TRBV18	TRBJ2-1	ASSPSGQRHNEQF
TRBV9	TRBJ2-7	ASSPRGQIGTGEQY
TRBV5-1	TRBJ2-4	ASSSGTGGVIQY
TRBV30	TRBJ2-7	AWRGGYSYEQY
TRBV28	TRBJ1-2	ASSFPGEAGYT
TRBV7-8	TRBJ2-7	ASSLVMRANPYEQY
TRBV7-9	TRBJ1-1	ASSLGSGGNTEAF
TRBV4-1	TRBJ2-7	ASSQTYKYEQY
TRBV10-2	TRBJ2-7	ASSEAGGNEQY
TRBV30	TRBJ1-1	AWSPDSMNTEAF
TRBV6-1	TRBJ1-6	ASSVDRGNSPLH
TRBV18	TRBJ1-5	ASSPDRDRSTQPQH
TRBV29-1	TRBJ1-1	SVELTGVRTEAF
TRBV5-1	TRBJ2-6	ASSQGTVSGANVLT
TRBV18	TRBJ1-4	ASSLQGANEKLF
TRBV4-3	TRBJ1-1	ASSQRQGMNTEAF
TRBV4-2	TRBJ1-1	ASSQLDRVNTEAF
TRBV27	TRBJ1-5	ASSLSSGLRQPQH
TRBV5-1	TRBJ1-3	ASRPGNSGNTIY
TRBV5-4	TRBJ2-7	ASSPRQGARYEQY
TRBV4-2	TRBJ2-1	ASSRTRVRAYNEQF
TRBV7-9	TRBJ2-7	ASSLSGSYEQY